This passage covers 12 T cell receptor beta chains from one sample sequenced in a study of blood T cells in healthy people across ages. A second PCR of 7 to 11 cycles used a sample-barcoded 5' primer and a J-beta primer mix. One entry per CDR3 protein results from TCRdb running MiXCR on the 5' RACE reads. Here the sample spans about 1.8 million distinct CDR3 sequences, about 49% being singletons. Sequenced input: blood. The origin of the receptors is a woman between 40 and 55 years old in good health.

This clonotype showed up just a few times. The chain is built from TRBV27 and TRBJ2-7, with TRBD1 matching 7 bases. The V segment lost 3 bases and the J segment 2 bases; nucleotides outside the gene matches: 7. Germline loops: CDR1 MNHEY, CDR2 SMNVEV (reference sequence). This CDR3 contains 15 residues. CDR3: CASSFRGTDTYEQYF. CDR3 nucleotides: TGTGCCAGCAGTTTCCGAGGGACAGATACCTACGAGCAGTACTTC.

The chain has TRBV11-2 and TRBJ2-6; D tentatively reads TRBD1 or TRBD2 (5 bases each). V lost 5 bases and J 12 bases, leaving 14 bases between the germline ends. The CDR3 is 13 amino acids. Germline V gene sequence: CDR1 SGHAT, CDR2 FQNNGV. CDR3 protein: CASSAYRGRVLTF. The CDR3 DNA reads as TGTGCCAGCAGCGCCTACCGGGGCCGCGTCCTGACTTTC.

This clonotype was counted a few times. The chain carries TRBV25-1 and TRBJ1-2; D is uncertain. The germline V and J ends were trimmed by 1 base and 4 bases, with 16 bases remaining between them. The CDR3 spans 16 residues. The V gene's germline CDR1 is MGHDK and CDR2 SYGVNS. CDR3 DNA sequence: TGTGCCAGCAGTGAATTGGGAGGAAGAGGAGTCTATGGCTACACCTTC. Protein product: CASSELGGRGVYGYTF.

The genes are TRBV20-1 and TRBJ1-5, with 8 nucleotides matching TRBD1. The CDR3 consists of 16 residues. Trimming cost V 1 base and J 3 bases; bases outside gene matches: 8. Germline CDR1 and CDR2: DFQATT and SNEGSKA (reference sequence). CDR3 loop: CSARVGTGIPNQPQHF. The DNA for the CDR3 is TGCAGTGCTAGAGTCGGGACAGGCATTCCCAATCAGCCCCAGCATTTT.

The chain joins TRBV4-1 to TRBJ2-7; perhaps TRBD1 as D (6 bases). Trimming pared 0 bases from V and 0 bases from J, leaving 15 bases between. Germline assignment: CDR1 MGHRA and CDR2 YSYEKL. The CDR3 has 17 residues. The CDR3 is CASSQEQDSHRSYEQYF. In DNA form, the CDR3 reads TGCGCCAGCAGCCAAGAACAGGACAGCCACCGCTCCTACGAGCAGTACTTC.

The chain carries TRBV7-2 and TRBJ2-3, with 7 nucleotides matching TRBD2. Germline lookup yields CDR1 SGHTA and CDR2 FQGNSA. CDR3 length: 16 amino acids. V dropped 4 bases and J dropped 1; count of bases not matched to a gene: 8. CDR3 sequence: CASSYGLGVGTDTQYF. The CDR3 DNA sequence: TGTGCCAGCAGCTACGGACTAGGAGTGGGCACAGATACGCAGTATTTT.

J is TRBJ2-5 and V is TRBV7-2; the D call may be TRBD1 or TRBD2 (7 bases each). CDR3 length equals 17 residues. Germline CDR1 reads SGHTA; CDR2 reads FQGNSA. V shed 0 bases and J shed 0 bases, with 14 bases lying between them. This chain's CDR3 is CASSLARQGGYQETQYF. DNA for the CDR3: TGTGCCAGCAGCTTAGCTAGGCAGGGGGGGTACCAAGAGACCCAGTACTTC.

This clonotype was picked up a small number of times. CDR3 region: CASSQGVASETQYF. The DNA of the CDR3 is TGTGCCAGCAGCCAAGGGGTCGCGTCGGAGACCCAGTACTTC. This sequence joins TRBV3-1 and TRBJ2-5; D gene uncertain. Germline assignment: CDR1 LGHDT and CDR2 YNNKEL (reference sequence). Trimming shortened V by 1 base and J by 5 bases, and 11 bases separated the two germline ends. The CDR3 totals 14 residues.

The chain combines TRBV28 with TRBJ1-2; D gene ambiguous. The germline CDR1 and CDR2 sequences are MDHEN and SYDVKM. V lost 3 bases and J lost 6, with 29 bases in between. The CDR3 is made up of 19 amino acids. Here the CDR3 reads CASSFRGLWGTVRGHGYTF. In DNA form, the CDR3 reads TGTGCCAGCAGTTTTCGGGGTTTGTGGGGAACTGTTCGTGGGCATGGCTACACCTTC.

This chain connects TRBV27 to TRBJ2-7; D may correspond to TRBD1 or TRBD2 (5 bases each). CDR3 length: 12 residues. Between the trimmed V and J ends, which lost 8 bases and 2 bases, there was a span of 10 bases. Per germline, CDR1 MNHEY and CDR2 SMNVEV (reference sequence). DNA for the CDR3: TGTGCCAGCGGGACCTACGCCTACGAGCAGTACTTC. Translated, it gives CASGTYAYEQYF.

The V gene is TRBV21-1, the J gene TRBJ2-1; TRBD2, the D gene given by the table, was not confirmed from the DNA. TRBV21-1 corresponds to a pseudogene. The CDR3 is made up of 15 amino acids. CDR3 nucleotide sequence: TGTGCCAGCAGCAAATTCAAGGAGGGGCACAATGAGCAGTTCTTC. Translating it yields CASSKFKEGHNEQFF.

The CDR3 loop reads CAIGGQGGYEQYF. The CDR3 coding sequence is TGTGCCATCGGGGGACAGGGGGGATACGAGCAGTACTTC. The chain links TRBV10-3 to TRBJ2-4, with TRBD1 matching 11 bases. The DNA end favors TRBJ2-7, so the J call may be wrong. The CDR3 has 13 amino acids. Germline loops: CDR1 ENHRY, CDR2 SYGVKD.